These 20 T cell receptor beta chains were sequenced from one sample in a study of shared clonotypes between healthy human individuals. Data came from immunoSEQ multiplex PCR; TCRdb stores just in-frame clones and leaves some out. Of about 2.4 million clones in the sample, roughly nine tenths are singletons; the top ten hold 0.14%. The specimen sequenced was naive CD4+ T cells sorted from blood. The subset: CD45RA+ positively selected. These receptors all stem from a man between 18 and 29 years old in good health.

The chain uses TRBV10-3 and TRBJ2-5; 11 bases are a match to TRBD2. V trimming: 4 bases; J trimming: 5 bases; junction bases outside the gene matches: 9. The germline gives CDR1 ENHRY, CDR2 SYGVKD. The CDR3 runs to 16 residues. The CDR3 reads CAISVASGGPSETQYF. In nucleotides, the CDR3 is TGTGCCATCAGTGTGGCTAGCGGGGGGCCCAGCGAGACCCAGTACTTC.

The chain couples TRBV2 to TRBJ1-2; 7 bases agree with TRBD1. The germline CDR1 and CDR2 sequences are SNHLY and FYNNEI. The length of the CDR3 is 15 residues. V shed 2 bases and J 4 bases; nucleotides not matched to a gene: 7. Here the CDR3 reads CASSENRGTVYGYTF. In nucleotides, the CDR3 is TGTGCCAGCAGTGAAAATCGGGGGACAGTCTATGGCTACACCTTC.

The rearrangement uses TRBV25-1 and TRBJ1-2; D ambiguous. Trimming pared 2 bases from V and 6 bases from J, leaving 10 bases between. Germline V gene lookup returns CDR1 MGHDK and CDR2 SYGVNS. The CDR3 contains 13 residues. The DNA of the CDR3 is TGTGCCAGCAGTGAAGGTAGGCGAGATGGCTACACCTTC. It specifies CASSEGRRDGYTF.

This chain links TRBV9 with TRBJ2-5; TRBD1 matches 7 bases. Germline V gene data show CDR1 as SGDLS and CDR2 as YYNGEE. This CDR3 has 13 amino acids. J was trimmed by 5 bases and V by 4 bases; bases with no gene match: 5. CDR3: CASSRGLGETQYF. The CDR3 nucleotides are TGTGCCAGCAGCAGGGGGCTCGGGGAGACCCAGTACTTC.

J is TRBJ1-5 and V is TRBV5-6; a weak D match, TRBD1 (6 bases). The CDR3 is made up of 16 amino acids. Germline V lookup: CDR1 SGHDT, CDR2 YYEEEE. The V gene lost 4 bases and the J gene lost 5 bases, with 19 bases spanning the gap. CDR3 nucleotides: TGTGCCAGCAGCGCCGGTCTAGGGGGAAAGGATCAGCCCCAGCATTTT. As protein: CASSAGLGGKDQPQHF.

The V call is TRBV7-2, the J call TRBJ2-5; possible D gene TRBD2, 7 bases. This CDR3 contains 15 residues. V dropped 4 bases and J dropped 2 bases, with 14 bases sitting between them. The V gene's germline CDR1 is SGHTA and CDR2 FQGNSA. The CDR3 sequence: CASSWGGRGQETQYF. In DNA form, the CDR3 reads TGTGCCAGCAGCTGGGGGGGCCGGGGACAAGAGACCCAGTACTTC.

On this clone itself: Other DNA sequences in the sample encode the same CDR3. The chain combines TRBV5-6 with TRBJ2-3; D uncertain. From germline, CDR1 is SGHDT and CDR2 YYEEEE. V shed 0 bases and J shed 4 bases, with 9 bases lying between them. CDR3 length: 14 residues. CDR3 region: CASSLVVVPDTQYF. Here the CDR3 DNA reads TGTGCCAGCAGCTTGGTGGTAGTCCCAGATACGCAGTATTTT.

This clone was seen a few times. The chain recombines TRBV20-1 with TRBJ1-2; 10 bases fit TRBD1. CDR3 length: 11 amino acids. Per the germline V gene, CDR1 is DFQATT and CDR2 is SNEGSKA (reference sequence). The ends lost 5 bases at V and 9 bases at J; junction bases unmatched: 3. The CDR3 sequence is CSAGTGESYTF. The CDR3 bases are TGCAGTGCTGGGACAGGGGAAAGCTACACCTTC.

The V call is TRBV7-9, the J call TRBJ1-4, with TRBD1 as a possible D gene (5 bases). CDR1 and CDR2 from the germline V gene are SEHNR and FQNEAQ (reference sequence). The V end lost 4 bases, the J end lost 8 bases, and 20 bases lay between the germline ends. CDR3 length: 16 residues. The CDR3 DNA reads TGTGCCAGCAGCTGGAGGCTAGCGGGGGGAACAGAAAAACTGTTTTTT. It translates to CASSWRLAGGTEKLFF. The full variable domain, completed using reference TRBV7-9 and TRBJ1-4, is DTGVSQNPRHKITKRGQNVTFRCDPISEHNRLYWYRQTLGQGPEFLTYFQNEAQLEKSRLLSDRFSAERPKGSFSTLEIQRTEQGDSAMYLCASSWRLAGGTEKLFFGSGTQLSVL.

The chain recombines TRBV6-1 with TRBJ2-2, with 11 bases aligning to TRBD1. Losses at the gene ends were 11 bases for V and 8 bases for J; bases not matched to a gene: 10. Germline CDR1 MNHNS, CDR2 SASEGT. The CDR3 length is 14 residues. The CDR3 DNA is TGTGCCGGCCAGGACAGGGGGCGTAAAGGGGAGCTGTTTTTT. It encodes CAGQDRGRKGELFF.

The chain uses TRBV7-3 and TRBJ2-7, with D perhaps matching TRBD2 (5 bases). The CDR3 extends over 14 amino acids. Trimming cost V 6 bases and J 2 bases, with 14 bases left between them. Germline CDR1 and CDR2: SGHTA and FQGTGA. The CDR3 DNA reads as TGTGCCAGCAGTCTCGGCCTAGCCCCCTACGAGCAGTACTTC. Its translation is CASSLGLAPYEQYF.

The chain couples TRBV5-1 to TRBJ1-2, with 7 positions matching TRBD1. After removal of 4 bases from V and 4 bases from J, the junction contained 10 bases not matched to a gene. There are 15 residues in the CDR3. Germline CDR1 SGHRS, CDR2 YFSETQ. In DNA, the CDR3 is TGCGCCAGCAGCATCTCGACAGGGCCTGGCTATGGCTACACCTTC. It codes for CASSISTGPGYGYTF.

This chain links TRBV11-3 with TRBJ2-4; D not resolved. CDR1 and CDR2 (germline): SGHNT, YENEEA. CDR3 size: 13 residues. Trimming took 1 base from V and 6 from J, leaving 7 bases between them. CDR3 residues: CASSLGPGNIQYF. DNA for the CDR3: TGTGCCAGCAGCTTAGGTCCGGGAAACATTCAGTACTTC.

The DNA for the CDR3 is TGCAGCGTTGAACCTGGACAGGGAGGGACCGAGCAGTACTTC. This gives the protein CSVEPGQGGTEQYF. This sequence joins TRBV29-1 and TRBJ2-7, with D possibly matching TRBD1 (8 bases). CDR3 length equals 14 residues. V was trimmed by 2 bases and J by 6 bases, leaving 17 bases between them. Germline-derived CDR1 and CDR2 are SQVTM and ANQGSEA.

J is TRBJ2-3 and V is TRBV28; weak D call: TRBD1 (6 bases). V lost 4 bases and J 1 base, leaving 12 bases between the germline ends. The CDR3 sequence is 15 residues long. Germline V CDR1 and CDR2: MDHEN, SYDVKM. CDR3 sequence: CASSSPGAGTDTQYF. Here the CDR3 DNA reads TGTGCCAGCAGTTCCCCAGGGGCCGGCACAGATACGCAGTATTTT.

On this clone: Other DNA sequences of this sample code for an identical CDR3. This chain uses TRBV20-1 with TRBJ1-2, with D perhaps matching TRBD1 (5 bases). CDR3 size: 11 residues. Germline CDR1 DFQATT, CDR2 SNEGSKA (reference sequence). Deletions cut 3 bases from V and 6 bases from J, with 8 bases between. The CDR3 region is CSARGGDGYTF. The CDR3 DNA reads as TGCAGTGCTAGGGGGGGTGATGGCTACACCTTC.

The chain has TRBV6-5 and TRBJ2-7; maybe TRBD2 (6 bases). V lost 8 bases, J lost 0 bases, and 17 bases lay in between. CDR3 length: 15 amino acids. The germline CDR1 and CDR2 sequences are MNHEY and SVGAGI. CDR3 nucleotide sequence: TGTGCCAGCCGCGGGGAAGGTATCGGCTCCTACGAGCAGTACTTC. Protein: CASRGEGIGSYEQYF.

CDR3 protein: CAISESGASGSSYNEQFF. The CDR3 bases are TGTGCCATCAGTGAGTCGGGGGCTAGCGGGAGCTCCTACAATGAGCAGTTCTTC. The chain uses TRBV10-3 and TRBJ2-1; the match to TRBD2 covers 10 bases. The CDR3 runs 18 residues. The ends lost 0 bases at V and 0 bases at J; junction bases unmatched: 5. Germline V gene sequence: CDR1 ENHRY, CDR2 SYGVKD.

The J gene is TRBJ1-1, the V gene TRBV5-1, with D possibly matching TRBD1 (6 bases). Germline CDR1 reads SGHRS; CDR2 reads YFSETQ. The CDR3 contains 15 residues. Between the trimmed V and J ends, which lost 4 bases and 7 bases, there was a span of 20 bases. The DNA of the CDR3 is TGCGCCAGCAGCCTCATCGGGACACCCGGTTTTGAAGCTTTCTTT. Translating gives CASSLIGTPGFEAFF.

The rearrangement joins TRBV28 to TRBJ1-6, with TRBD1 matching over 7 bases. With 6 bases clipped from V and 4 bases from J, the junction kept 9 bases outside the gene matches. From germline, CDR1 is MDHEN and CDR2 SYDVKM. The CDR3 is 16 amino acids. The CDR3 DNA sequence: TGTGCCAGCAGCCTAACCCGGGACAGATATAATTCACCCCTCCACTTT. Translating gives CASSLTRDRYNSPLHF.